The 5 T cell receptor beta chains below were found in one sample sequenced in a study of radiation and T cells in renal cell carcinoma. Time point noted: baseline pretreatment blood. Stated treatment: 15 Gy SBRT to primary tumor, nephrectomy 4 weeks later. The data were produced by immunoSEQ multiplex PCR, yet TCRdb's version contains in-frame clones alone and is incomplete. The table lists 130,000 or so clones, about 88% of them singletons, with 12% in the top ten. The sequences come from blood, collected from a patient whose treatment included radiotherapy and nephrectomy. These receptors were taken from a woman aged 50 to 60 with renal cell carcinoma.

The chain couples TRBV29-1 to TRBJ1-2; D might be TRBD1 (5 bases). CDR1 SQVTM and CDR2 ANQGSEA come from the germline V gene. The germline V and J ends were trimmed by 6 bases and 4 bases, with 9 bases remaining between them. The CDR3 covers 11 residues. The CDR3 bases are TGCAGCGTCCAAGACAGCTATGGCTACACCTTC. It encodes CSVQDSYGYTF.

The chain recombines TRBV4-1 with TRBJ2-3; no definite D call. The germline V and J ends were trimmed by 4 bases and 5 bases, with 10 bases remaining between them. The CDR3 extends over 13 amino acids. CDR1 is MGHRA, CDR2 YSYEKL, per germline. The CDR3 bases are TGCGCCAGCAGCCTTCAGGCGGAAGATACGCAGTATTTT. This gives the protein CASSLQAEDTQYF.

This chain joins TRBV5-1 and TRBJ1-2, with 8 bases that match TRBD1. The CDR3 totals 14 residues. CDR1 and CDR2 (germline): SGHRS, YFSETQ. The trim removed 4 bases at V and 7 bases at J, leaving 9 bases unmatched. The CDR3 here is CASSLSGQGAGYTF. The CDR3 DNA reads as TGCGCCAGCAGCCTGAGTGGCCAGGGGGCTGGCTACACCTTC.

This clone was detected only once. The CDR3: CAINSAGGGQPQHF. In nucleotides, the CDR3 is TGTGCCATAAACTCGGCCGGGGGTGGTCAGCCCCAGCATTTT. The V and J genes are TRBV10-3 and TRBJ1-5, with D possibly TRBD1 on 5 matching bases. This CDR3 has 14 amino acids. Germline V gene lookup returns CDR1 ENHRY and CDR2 SYGVKD. The ends were cut back, 9 bases at V and 6 bases at J, with 18 bases in the middle.

The V gene is TRBV6-6, the J gene TRBJ1-2; D possibly corresponds to TRBD1 (5 bases). The germline V gene has CDR1 MNHNY and CDR2 SVGAGI (reference sequence). Trimming left V 5 bases short and J 0 bases short, with 7 bases between. This CDR3 region has 13 residues. CDR3 protein: CASSRDPNYGYTF. DNA of the CDR3: TGTGCCAGCAGTCGGGACCCTAACTATGGCTACACCTTC.